This T cell receptor (beta chain) came from a study of OX40 agonist ivuxolimab in advanced cancers. This CDR3 is 13 amino acids long. Losses at the gene ends were 6 bases for V and 5 bases for J; bases not matched to a gene: 6. Germline V gene sequence: CDR1 MDHEN, CDR2 SYDVKM. Some clones are missing from TCRdb's copy, which holds only in-frame ones; the method was immunoSEQ multiplex PCR. The table lists roughly 40,000 clones, roughly 88% of them singletons. This rearrangement joins TRBV28 to TRBJ2-5; 7 nucleotides align to TRBD1. The receptor comes from an adult with an advanced solid tumor such as melanoma, head and neck, liver or kidney cancer. This sample comprised CD4+ or CD8+ T cells sorted from blood, obtained in a trial of the OX40 agonist ivuxolimab. DNA for the CDR3: TGTGCCAGCAGAGGACAGGCTTGGGAGACCCAGTACTTC. This gives the protein CASRGQAWETQYF.